The rows below give T cell receptor beta chains drawn from one sample of a study of blood T cell repertoires in COVID-19. TCRdb's copy holds only in-frame clones and misses some; the assay was immunoSEQ multiplex PCR. This sample has 120,000 to 150,000 clones, with roughly 82% found just once. Sequenced sample: peripheral blood. The receptors originated from a human donor in a cohort sampled during active COVID-19. Both conserved end residues are trimmed from each CDR3. D genes are given only for firm matches.

v_call	j_call	d_call	cdr3_aa
TRBV19	TRBJ2-1	TRBD2	ASSGPGTSGRVGDNEQF
TRBV30	TRBJ1-1	.	AWSVGSGETEAF
TRBV5-1	TRBJ2-5	.	ASRADDQETQY
TRBV10-3	TRBJ1-6	.	AIGPGLGNSPLH
TRBV7-7	TRBJ2-5	.	ASSLALSTQETQY
TRBV4-2	TRBJ2-1	TRBD1	ASSQGGQRDNEQF
TRBV10-3	TRBJ2-5	TRBD1	AISSSTVRETGDGETQY
TRBV6-4	TRBJ2-2	.	ASSDFREGHTGELF
TRBV5-1	TRBJ2-6	.	ASREQGSGANVLT
TRBV2	TRBJ1-2	.	ASSDRVNNYGYT
TRBV14	TRBJ2-7	.	ASSPQGYEQY
TRBV10-3	TRBJ2-3	TRBD1	ALSGTGGPDTQY
TRBV5-1	TRBJ2-1	TRBD2	ASSLGTSGNNEQF
TRBV6-2/TRBV6-3	TRBJ2-7	.	ASSYDDSDYEQY
TRBV9	TRBJ2-7	TRBD1	ASSVGAGTGGHEQY
TRBV19	TRBJ2-2	TRBD2	ASELAEGTGELF